These 8 T cell receptor beta chains originate from one sample sequenced in a study of blood T cell repertoires in COVID-19. The protocol was immunoSEQ multiplex PCR, while the TCRdb copy is restricted to in-frame clones and leaves out a portion. The sample shows 150,000 to 200,000 clones, 87% of them seen only once. Sequencing was done on a sample of peripheral blood. Receptors originate from a human donor in a cohort sampled during active COVID-19.

J is TRBJ1-4 and V is TRBV29-1; the match to TRBD1 covers 7 bases. The length of the CDR3 is 16 residues. Trimming at V came to 1 base and at J to 8 bases, leaving 13 bases not matched to a gene. Looked up from germline, CDR1 is SQVTM and CDR2 is ANQGSEA. The CDR3 region has the DNA TGCAGCGTTGAAGGAAAAGCTGGGACAGCAGGAGAAAAACTGTTTTTT. The encoded protein is CSVEGKAGTAGEKLFF.

The J gene is TRBJ2-7, the V gene TRBV28, with a weak D call TRBD1 (5 bases). Trimming pared 6 bases from V and 9 bases from J, leaving 15 bases between. The CDR3 spans 12 residues. Per germline, CDR1 MDHEN and CDR2 SYDVKM. This CDR3 is CASSTPLGPQYF. The CDR3 DNA is TGTGCCAGCAGCACCCCCTTGGGGCCGCAGTACTTC.

This chain links TRBV11-3 with TRBJ2-7; D might be TRBD1 (7 bases). This CDR3 contains 15 residues. The V gene lost 0 bases and the J gene lost 3 bases, with 12 bases spanning the gap. Germline V CDR1 and CDR2: SGHNT, YENEEA. CDR3 protein: CASSLEGRGDYEQYF. The CDR3 bases are TGTGCCAGCAGCTTAGAGGGCAGGGGGGACTACGAGCAGTACTTC.

The V gene is TRBV2, the J gene TRBJ2-5; D may be TRBD2 (5 bases). Trimming took off 6 bases at V and 2 bases at J, with 13 bases between the two ends. CDR1 and CDR2 (germline): SNHLY, FYNNEI. The CDR3 length is 14 residues. CDR3 protein: CASSPPGWQETQYF. In DNA, the CDR3 is TGTGCCAGCAGCCCGCCGGGATGGCAAGAGACCCAGTACTTC.

This chain links TRBV30 with TRBJ2-2, with TRBD2 matching 11 bases. The CDR3 extends over 15 amino acids. Germline CDR1 and CDR2: GTSNPN and SVGIG (reference sequence). J was trimmed by 1 base and V by 4 bases; bases with no gene match: 2. CDR3 region: CAWTLAGGNTGELFF. CDR3 sequence (DNA): TGTGCCTGGACCCTAGCGGGGGGGAACACCGGGGAGCTGTTTTTT.

V is TRBV5-1 and J is TRBJ1-1; D not resolved. Germline lookup yields CDR1 SGHRS and CDR2 YFSETQ. The V gene lost 1 base and the J gene lost 5 bases, with 9 bases spanning the gap. The CDR3 length is 13 residues. Here the CDR3 DNA reads TGCGCCAGCAGCTTGAGGCGGGCAACTGAAGCTTTCTTT. This translates into CASSLRRATEAFF.

The rearrangement links TRBV21-1 to TRBJ2-7; whether TRBD2, the table's D call, matches the DNA was not checked. TRBV21-1 is given as a pseudogene. The CDR3 is 15 residues long. The CDR3: CASSRTSGRRYEQYF. In nucleotides, the CDR3 is TGTGCCAGCAGCAGGACTAGCGGGAGGAGATACGAGCAGTACTTC.

The V gene is TRBV9, the J gene TRBJ1-2; a weak D match, TRBD1 (6 bases). CDR3 size: 14 residues. V lost 6 bases to trimming and J lost 4 bases, with 16 bases between them. Germline values: CDR1 SGDLS, CDR2 YYNGEE. The CDR3 sequence: CASTRTQGPYGYTF. The CDR3 DNA is TGTGCCAGCACGCGGACACAGGGTCCCTATGGCTACACCTTC.